This TCR beta chain stems from a study of neoadjuvant anti-PD-1 for oral cavity cancer. On the study more broadly: Nivolumab at 3 mg/kg was mostly given biweekly, three to four doses, pre-surgery. Study-wide findings and caveats: TCR analyses covered only a few patients per response group.

This clone has more than one count but fewer than ten. The antigen remains unidentified. Here immunoSEQ multiplex PCR was the method, and the copy in TCRdb shows in-frame clones only, minus some. In the table there are roughly 12,000 clones, around three fifths of which are singletons. CDR3 length: 17 amino acids. CDR1 SGHDN and CDR2 FVKESK come from the germline V gene. Trimming pared 1 base from V and 10 bases from J, leaving 22 bases between. The receptor's source is a person between 40 and 79 years old with oral cavity squamous cell carcinoma. The starting material was tumor tissue, obtained before nivolumab (anti-PD-1) treatment. The chain links TRBV14 to TRBJ2-2; a weak D match, TRBD2 (5 bases). The CDR3 region is CASSQGAGIPPSEELFF. The CDR3 DNA reads TGTGCCAGCAGCCAAGGCGCCGGGATTCCCCCCTCCGAGGAGCTGTTTTTT.